This TCR beta chain was observed in a study of regulatory T cells. Study-level points and caveats: In CD3G-deficient patients, conventional CD4+ T cells were enriched for hydrophobic CDR3 residues at positions 6 and 7.

CD4+ cells were sorted into CD25-high CD127-low regulatory cells and CD25-low CD127-high conventional cells. The PCR used 52 TRBV and 13 TRBJ primers. Sequencing was performed with immunoSEQ multiplex PCR; in TCRdb, only in-frame clones are kept and a portion is missing. The profile covers 25,000 to 30,000 clones, with less than 95% appearing a single time and around 1.5% taken by the ten largest. This CDR3 contains 11 residues. The V end lost 8 bases, the J end lost 2 bases, and 6 bases lay between the germline ends. Germline CDR1 and CDR2: MNHEY and SVGAGI. This clone was counted once. Antigen unknown.

The TCR originated in a person between 18 and 30 years old with CD3G deficiency. This sequence joins TRBV6-5 and TRBJ2-5; D possibly corresponds to TRBD1 (5 bases). The sample was conventional CD4+ T cells sorted from blood. In DNA, the CDR3 is TGTGCCAGCCGACAGCAAGAGACCCAGTACTTC. Its protein is CASRQQETQYF.